The rows below give T cell receptor beta chains drawn from one sample of a study of blood T cell repertoires in COVID-19. Sequenced by immunoSEQ multiplex PCR; TCRdb stores in-frame clones only, minus some. The sample includes under 200,000 clones, 75% to 95% of them seen just once. The source material was peripheral blood. The receptor set was obtained from a man aged 50 to 60 with acute or convalescent COVID-19. Both conserved end residues are part of each CDR3. D genes are given only for firm matches. Some rows have no size entry. The others give once, few or many, or a class for an expanded clone.

TRBJ1-5 once TRBV28 - CASASGFQPQHF TGTGCCAGCGCTTCAGGGTTTCAGCCCCAGCATTTT
TRBJ2-1 - TRBV28 TRBD2 CASSLVDLAGGEQFF TGTGCCAGCAGTTTAGTAGACCTAGCGGGAGGTGAGCAGTTCTTC
TRBJ2-7 - TRBV7-3 TRBD2 CASSENPGTSYEQYF TGTGCCAGCAGCGAAAACCCCGGGACTAGCTACGAGCAGTACTTC
TRBJ2-5 once TRBV6-1 - CASSEYTEETQYF TGTGCCAGCAGTGAATACACAGAAGAGACCCAGTACTTC
TRBJ2-7 - TRBV7-9 - CASSLRDYEQYF TGTGCCAGCAGCTTACGGGATTACGAGCAGTACTTC
TRBJ1-2 - TRBV27 TRBD1 CASSPPRGQGDYGYTF TGTGCCAGCAGTCCCCCCAGGGGACAGGGAGACTATGGCTACACCTTC
TRBJ1-1 once TRBV30 - CAWSAGRPEAFF TGTGCCTGGAGTGCCGGGAGGCCTGAAGCTTTCTTT
TRBJ2-1 - TRBV5-1 TRBD2 CASSLGTSGRTYNEQFF TGCGCCAGCAGCTTGGGCACTAGCGGGAGAACATACAATGAGCAGTTCTTC
TRBJ1-2 - TRBV10-3 TRBD1 CAISGQDRAYYGYTF TGTGCCATCAGTGGTCAGGACAGGGCCTACTATGGCTACACCTTC
TRBJ2-2 - TRBV6-2/TRBV6-3 - CASSKMGANTGELFF TGTGCCAGCAGTAAGATGGGCGCGAACACCGGGGAGCTGTTTTTT
TRBJ1-5 - TRBV11-2 - CASSLTGQTNQPQHF TGTGCCAGCAGCTTAACTGGGCAGACAAATCAGCCCCAGCATTTT
TRBJ2-1 - TRBV5-4 TRBD1 CASSSKTGAGNEQFF TGTGCCAGCAGCTCAAAAACAGGGGCGGGCAATGAGCAGTTCTTC
TRBJ1-3 - TRBV18 - CASSPPRQFSGNTIYF TGTGCCAGCTCACCACCGCGGCAGTTCTCTGGAAACACCATATATTTT
TRBJ2-3 - TRBV5-1 TRBD1 CASSPRGQGSDTQYF TGCGCCAGCAGCCCCCGAGGACAGGGATCAGATACGCAGTATTTT
TRBJ2-2 once TRBV28 - CASTPLLDKHTGELFF TGTGCCAGCACCCCCCTTCTTGACAAACACACCGGGGAGCTGTTTTTT
TRBJ2-3 - TRBV5-1 - CASSLGQLIGDTQYF TGCGCCAGCAGCTTGGGACAGCTAATAGGAGATACGCAGTATTTT
TRBJ2-1 - TRBV19 - CASSGQGTGEQFF TGTGCCAGTAGTGGGCAGGGTACGGGTGAGCAGTTCTTC
TRBJ2-2 - TRBV28 TRBD1 CASSLGQRDTGELFF TGTGCCAGCAGTTTGGGACAGAGGGACACCGGGGAGCTGTTTTTT
TRBJ1-1 once TRBV12-3/TRBV12-4 TRBD1 CASNQGGNTEAFF TGTGCCAGCAATCAGGGGGGGAACACTGAAGCTTTCTTT
TRBJ1-2 - TRBV7-8 TRBD1 CASSLGTGGVYGYTF TGTGCCAGCAGCTTAGGGACAGGGGGCGTCTATGGCTACACCTTC
TRBJ2-1 - TRBV4-3 TRBD2 CASSQDLAGGWYEQFF TGCGCCAGCAGCCAAGATTTAGCGGGGGGCTGGTATGAGCAGTTCTTC
TRBJ1-3 - TRBV7-9 TRBD1 CASSPDRTANTIYF TGTGCCAGCAGCCCGGACAGGACGGCGAACACCATATATTTT
TRBJ1-1 - TRBV18 TRBD1 CASSTTGTENTEAFF TGTGCCAGCTCAACAACCGGGACAGAGAACACTGAAGCTTTCTTT
TRBJ1-3 - TRBV19 - CASSIVGQEVSGNTIYF TGTGCCAGTAGTATAGTCGGCCAGGAGGTCTCTGGAAACACCATATATTTT
TRBJ1-6 - TRBV28 - CASSLPDTNSPLHF TGTGCCAGCAGTTTACCGGACACTAATTCACCCCTCCACTTT
TRBJ2-1 - TRBV6-1 - CASSIGQSYNEQFF TGTGCCAGCAGTATCGGACAGTCCTACAATGAGCAGTTCTTC
TRBJ1-1 - TRBV29-1 TRBD1 CSVEGPGERGPPEAFF TGCAGCGTTGAAGGACCCGGGGAGAGGGGGCCACCTGAAGCTTTCTTT
TRBJ1-1 - TRBV15 - CATSRGLQGSTEAFF TGTGCCACCAGCAGGGGGTTACAGGGTTCCACTGAAGCTTTCTTT
TRBJ2-1 few TRBV5-4 - CASSLKGRNEQFF TGTGCCAGCAGCTTAAAAGGGAGGAATGAGCAGTTCTTC
TRBJ1-2 - TRBV29-1 - CSVEGGGHGYTF TGCAGCGTTGAAGGGGGGGGGCATGGCTACACCTTC
TRBJ2-3 - TRBV15 TRBD1 CATSPGPGQGMTDTQYF TGTGCCACCAGCCCGGGACCGGGACAGGGGATGACAGATACGCAGTATTTT
TRBJ2-5 - TRBV7-2 - CASSFGPGAETQYF TGTGCCAGCAGCTTTGGTCCGGGAGCAGAGACCCAGTACTTC
TRBJ2-2 - TRBV6-2/TRBV6-3 - CASSYAGQWPGELFF TGTGCCAGCAGTTACGCGGGACAGTGGCCCGGGGAGCTGTTTTTT
TRBJ2-7 - TRBV7-9 - CASSSDSSYEQYF TGTGCCAGCAGCTCAGACAGTTCCTACGAGCAGTACTTC
TRBJ2-3 - TRBV3-1/TRBV3-2 TRBD1 CASSQEPTGGRADTQYF TGTGCCAGCAGCCAAGAACCCACAGGGGGCAGGGCAGATACGCAGTATTTT
TRBJ1-4 - TRBV12-2 - CASRLGGTALCGATNEKLFF TGTGCAAGTCGCTTAGGGGGGACAGCCCTCTGCGGTGCAACTAATGAAAAACTGTTTTTT
TRBJ2-2 - TRBV24-1 - CATSGAGAHRELFF TGTGCCACCAGTGGGGCGGGTGCACACCGGGAGCTGTTTTTT
TRBJ2-5 - TRBV2 - CASSRETQYF TGTGCCAGCTCCCGAGAGACCCAGTACTTC
TRBJ1-4 - TRBV28 TRBD1 CASGPNRGWSEKLFF TGTGCCAGCGGCCCGAACAGGGGGTGGTCTGAAAAACTGTTTTTT
TRBJ2-3 once TRBV18 - CASSPGLEDTQYF TGTGCCAGCTCACCAGGGCTGGAAGATACGCAGTATTTT
TRBJ2-2 few TRBV4-2 TRBD2 CASSQPSGRAVTGELFF TGTGCCAGCAGCCAACCTAGCGGGAGGGCCGTCACCGGGGAGCTGTTTTTT
TRBJ2-3 - TRBV6-5 TRBD2 CASSPAPIAGRTQYF TGTGCCAGCAGCCCCGCTCCTATAGCGGGGAGGACACAGTATTTT
TRBJ1-1 - TRBV5-1 - CASSGDPQGYTEAFF TGCGCCAGCAGCGGCGACCCACAGGGTTACACTGAAGCTTTCTTT
TRBJ1-2 - TRBV4-2 - CATLQDNYGYTF TGTGCCACCCTACAGGATAACTATGGCTACACCTTC
TRBJ2-2 - TRBV7-9 TRBD1 CASSRTGGGTGELFF TGTGCCAGCAGCCGGACAGGGGGCGGCACCGGGGAGCTGTTTTTT
TRBJ2-2 - TRBV10-3 TRBD1 CAISGTGSNGELFF TGTGCCATCAGCGGGACAGGTTCGAACGGGGAGCTGTTTTTT
TRBJ1-2 - TRBV29-1 - CSVVIGTDYGYTF TGCAGCGTTGTAATCGGAACAGACTATGGCTACACCTTC
TRBJ1-2 - TRBV7-2 - CASSLGGGGLGYGYTF TGTGCCAGCAGCTTAGGAGGCGGGGGGCTCGGCTATGGCTACACCTTC
TRBJ2-1 - TRBV5-1 TRBD2 CASSLAGLAGGNNEQFF TGCGCCAGCAGCTTGGCCGGACTAGCGGGAGGGAACAATGAGCAGTTCTTC
TRBJ1-1 - TRBV3-1/TRBV3-2 - CASSESSGNTEAFF TGTGCCAGCAGCGAATCCAGCGGGAACACTGAAGCTTTCTTT
TRBJ1-4 - TRBV28 - CASSLSQGVNEKLFF TGTGCCAGCAGTCTTTCACAGGGTGTTAATGAAAAACTGTTTTTT
TRBJ2-2 - TRBV5-6 - CASSLEGTGELFF TGTGCCAGCAGCTTAGAGGGCACCGGGGAGCTGTTTTTT
TRBJ1-3 - TRBV7-6 - CASSLAAGMENTIYF TGTGCCAGCAGCTTAGCGGCCGGGATGGAAAACACCATATATTTT
TRBJ2-3 - TRBV7-2 - CASSPYSGFTDTQYF TGTGCCAGCAGCCCGTATAGCGGATTCACAGATACGCAGTATTTT
TRBJ1-3 - TRBV4-1 TRBD1 CASSQDGTDTGNTIYF TGCGCCAGCAGCCAAGACGGGACAGACACTGGAAACACCATATATTTT
TRBJ1-4 - TRBV4-2 TRBD1 CASRHDRVEKLFF TGTGCCAGCCGACACGACAGGGTTGAAAAACTGTTTTTT
TRBJ1-2 - TRBV4-2 - CASSQPGPMGQGYTF TGTGCCAGCAGCCAACCAGGACCCATGGGGCAGGGCTACACCTTC
TRBJ2-1 - TRBV6-6 TRBD2 CASSRTSEEPEQFF TGTGCCAGCAGTAGGACTAGCGAAGAGCCTGAGCAGTTCTTC
TRBJ2-5 - TRBV11-2 TRBD1 CASKPWTGGEETQYF TGTGCCAGCAAACCTTGGACAGGGGGCGAAGAGACCCAGTACTTC